This T cell receptor beta chain was captured by sequencing in a study of beta chain features in type 1 diabetes. V was pared by 1 base and J by 4 bases, with 13 bases of the junction left unmatched. From germline, CDR1 is LNHNV and CDR2 YYDKDF (reference sequence). The CDR3 has 18 amino acids. General study findings and limits: Sampled from patients, naive, central memory and Treg TCRB repertoires appeared more similar than those sampled from healthy donors.

The sample holds a few counts of this clone. Its antigen is currently unknown. Expressed TCRB transcripts were sequenced because the isolated RNA had all been reverse transcribed beforehand. Clones were sequenced by immunoSEQ multiplex PCR, and TCRdb holds only the in-frame ones, with some missing. The table shows 110,000 or so clones, with 40% occurring only once. The TCR comes from a young woman in good health. The chain couples TRBV15 to TRBJ2-1, with TRBD2 identical over 7 bases. The sequenced sample was stem cell memory CD4+ T cells from blood. The CDR3 spells CATSRVANQRGYYNEQFF. CDR3 DNA: TGTGCCACCAGCAGAGTTGCAAACCAGCGGGGATATTACAATGAGCAGTTCTTC.